The text below deals with one TCR beta chain. No antigen is known for it. Each subset's genomic DNA was shared equally among a number of immunoSEQ plates. Repertoires were generated with immunoSEQ multiplex PCR, while TCRdb's copy carries only in-frame clones and drops some. The top ten clones hold approximately 0.06% of a sample with some 500,000 clones, 90% to 96% of them seen once. These data come from a study of shared clonotypes between healthy human individuals. Looking at the study overall: Researchers assigned three CD4 naive, three CD4 memory, two CD8 naive and one CD8 memory plate to each donor. Overall study results and limits: Rarefaction curves obtained for sorted subsets showed sequencing incomplete despite large depth. Sequencing depth was predicted to influence how clonotypes are shared among donors.

Germline-derived CDR1 and CDR2 are GTSNPN and SVGIG (reference sequence). This CDR3 is built from 14 residues. V was pared by 5 bases and J by 3 bases, with 4 bases of the junction left unmatched. Sequenced sample: naive CD4+ T cells sorted from blood. Subset in this sample: CD45RA+ positively selected. This TCR derives from a woman aged 25 to 39 in good health. The chain uses TRBV30 and TRBJ1-5, with 10 bases matching TRBD1. CDR3 coding DNA: TGTGCCTGGGTGGGACAGGGGTTCAATCAGCCCCAGCATTTT. It is translated as CAWVGQGFNQPQHF.